These T cell receptor beta chains were read from a single sample in a study of blood T cell repertoires in COVID-19. The data were produced by immunoSEQ multiplex PCR, yet TCRdb's version contains in-frame clones alone and is incomplete. The sample consists of 200,000 to 250,000 clones, 85% to 90% of them appearing once. The sequencing input was PBMCs or T cells enriched from blood (not recorded which). These receptors came from a man aged 25 to 40 who had been exposed to COVID-19. Both conserved end residues are part of each CDR3. The D gene is left open where the match is weak. The size field is filled for only some rows; it gives once, few, many or a size class.

TRBV11-2	18	-	TRBJ1-3	-	TGTGCCAGCAGCTTAGGGTCGGGCAGGACTCCCTCTGGAAACACCATATATTTT	CASSLGSGRTPSGNTIYF
TRBV10-3	15	-	TRBJ1-6	TRBD1	TGTGCCATCAGTGTTACGGACAGGTTGGATTCACCCCTCCACTTT	CAISVTDRLDSPLHF
TRBV5-4	13	once	TRBJ2-1	TRBD1	TGTGCCAGCAGCTTTCCAGGGGGCAATGAGCAGTTCTTC	CASSFPGGNEQFF
TRBV6-4	14	-	TRBJ1-6	-	TGTGCCAGCAGTGTTTCAGAATATAATTCACCCCTCCACTTT	CASSVSEYNSPLHF
TRBV6-5	14	-	TRBJ1-5	-	TGTGCCAGCAGACGGACAGTTAACAATCAGCCCCAGCATTTT	CASRRTVNNQPQHF
TRBV6-5	15	-	TRBJ1-2	-	TGTGCCAGCAGTTACTCCGGGGGGCCCAACTATGGCTACACCTTC	CASSYSGGPNYGYTF
TRBV7-9	14	once	TRBJ1-1	-	TGTGCCAGCAGCCTCCGACAGGTGGACACTGAAGCTTTCTTT	CASSLRQVDTEAFF
TRBV7-2	11	-	TRBJ1-1	-	TGTGCCAGCAGCAACTCGGGAGAAGCTTTCTTT	CASSNSGEAFF
TRBV5-1	18	-	TRBJ2-2	TRBD1	TGCGCCAGCAGCCGAACAGGGGACCAAAATCTTTTGTCCGGGGAGCTGTTTTTT	CASSRTGDQNLLSGELFF
TRBV15	12	-	TRBJ1-6	-	TGTGCCACCAGACAGGGTGGTTCACCCCTCCACTTT	CATRQGGSPLHF
TRBV3-1/TRBV3-2	16	-	TRBJ2-6	TRBD2	TGTGCCAGCACCACTCCCGGGGGGGCTGGGGCCAACGTCCTGACTTTC	CASTTPGGAGANVLTF
TRBV7-3	17	-	TRBJ2-2	-	TGTGCCAGCAGTCTCGGGGGCGGGGGCGGAAACACCGGGGAGCTGTTTTTT	CASSLGGGGGNTGELFF
TRBV7-2	15	-	TRBJ1-5	TRBD1	TGTGCCAGCAGCTTATACGGGACAGGGAATCAGCCCCAGCATTTT	CASSLYGTGNQPQHF
TRBV27	16	-	TRBJ2-7	TRBD1	TGTGCCAGCAGTTTATATCCGGGACAGGGCGCCTACGAGCAGTACTTC	CASSLYPGQGAYEQYF
TRBV3-1/TRBV3-2	14	few	TRBJ1-1	TRBD1	TGTGCCAGCAGATGGCAGGGGGGGAACACTGAAGCTTTCTTT	CASRWQGGNTEAFF
TRBV11-2	15	-	TRBJ2-3	-	TGTGCCAGCAGACCCACTGGGGGGGGGCTGAATACGCAGTATTTT	CASRPTGGGLNTQYF
TRBV14	14	-	TRBJ1-6	-	TGTGCCAGCAGCCAGCGGGTGGGCAATTCACCCCTCCACTTT	CASSQRVGNSPLHF
TRBV4-1	15	-	TRBJ2-2	TRBD1	TGCGCCAGCAGCCCCGGGACAGTCCCCACCGGGGAGCTGTTTTTT	CASSPGTVPTGELFF
TRBV27	14	-	TRBJ2-1	TRBD1	TGTGCCAGCAGTTATCGACAGGGGGTCCATGAGCAGTTCTTC	CASSYRQGVHEQFF
TRBV15	13	-	TRBJ1-2	-	TGTGCCACCAGCAGAGAAGAGTCCTATGGCTACACCTTC	CATSREESYGYTF
TRBV5-4	15	once	TRBJ1-4	TRBD1	TGTGCCAGCAGCGCGACAGGGGGCGCGAATGAAAAACTGTTTTTT	CASSATGGANEKLFF
TRBV19	16	-	TRBJ1-1	TRBD1	TGTGCCAGTAGTATAAGTCCAGGGGGCTTGAACACTGAAGCTTTCTTT	CASSISPGGLNTEAFF
TRBV11-2	14	-	TRBJ2-7	TRBD2	TGTGCCAGCAGCTTCAGCGGGGGGGCCTACGAGCAGTACTTC	CASSFSGGAYEQYF
TRBV4-3	16	-	TRBJ2-3	TRBD2	TGCGCCAGCAGCCAAGCTGGGCGGGGGGCCACAGATACGCAGTATTTT	CASSQAGRGATDTQYF
TRBV4-1	16	-	TRBJ1-6	-	TGCGCCAGCAGCCAAGTTGGGGGGAGGGATAATTCACCCCTCCACTTT	CASSQVGGRDNSPLHF
TRBV12-3/TRBV12-4	13	-	TRBJ2-7	TRBD2	TGTGCCAGCAGTTTTTTAGCGGGGGTAGAGCAGTACTTC	CASSFLAGVEQYF
TRBV7-9	13	-	TRBJ1-4	-	TGTGCCAGCGCGAGGCAGAACTTTGAAAAACTGTTTTTT	CASARQNFEKLFF
TRBV7-8	14	-	TRBJ2-4	TRBD1	TGTGCCAGCAGCTTAGTGGTACAGGGGTACATTCAGTACTTC	CASSLVVQGYIQYF
TRBV11-2	14	-	TRBJ1-1	TRBD1	TGTGCCAGCAGCTTAAGGGGGCTAGACACTGAAGCTTTCTTT	CASSLRGLDTEAFF
TRBV23-1	15	few	TRBJ2-2	-	TGCGCCCCATGGGATGGGAGACAGAACACCGGGGAGCTGTTTTTT	CAPWDGRQNTGELFF
TRBV15	17	-	TRBJ1-4	-	TGTGCCACCAGCAGACCCCTCCAGCGCTCAACTAATGAAAAACTGTTTTTT	CATSRPLQRSTNEKLFF
TRBV2	16	-	TRBJ2-3	TRBD2	TGTGCCAGCAGTGCTGGGACTAGCGGGGGGGCAGATACGCAGTATTTT	CASSAGTSGGADTQYF
TRBV12-3/TRBV12-4	13	-	TRBJ2-3	-	TGTGCCAGCAGTTTTGAGTTAGGGGGTACGCAGTATTTT	CASSFELGGTQYF
TRBV15	15	-	TRBJ2-7	TRBD1	TGTGCCACCAGCAGGGAGGACAGGGGGCTGGAGGAGCAGTACTTC	CATSREDRGLEEQYF
TRBV21-1	17	once	TRBJ2-3	-	TGTGCCAGCAGCCCGCTGACAGGGGGCGCCGGCACAGATACGCAGTATTTT	CASSPLTGGAGTDTQYF